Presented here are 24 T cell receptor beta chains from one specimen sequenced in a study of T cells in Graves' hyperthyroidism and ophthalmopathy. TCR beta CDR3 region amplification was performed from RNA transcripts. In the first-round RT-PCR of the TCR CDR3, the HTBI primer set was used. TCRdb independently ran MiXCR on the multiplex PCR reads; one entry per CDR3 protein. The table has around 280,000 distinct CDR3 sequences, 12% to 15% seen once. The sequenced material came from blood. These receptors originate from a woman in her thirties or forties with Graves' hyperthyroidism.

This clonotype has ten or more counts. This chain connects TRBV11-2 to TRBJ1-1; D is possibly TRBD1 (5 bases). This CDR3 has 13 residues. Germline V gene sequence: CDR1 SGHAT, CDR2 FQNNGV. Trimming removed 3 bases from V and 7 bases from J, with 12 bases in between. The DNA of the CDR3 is TGTGCCAGCAGCTTCTTGAGCACAGGTGAAGCTTTCTTT. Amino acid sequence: CASSFLSTGEAFF.

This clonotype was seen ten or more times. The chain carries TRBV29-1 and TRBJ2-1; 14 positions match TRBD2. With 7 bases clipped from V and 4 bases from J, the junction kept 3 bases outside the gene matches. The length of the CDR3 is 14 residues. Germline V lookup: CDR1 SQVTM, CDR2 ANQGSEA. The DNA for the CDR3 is TGCAGCGGGGGACTAGCGGGAGCGTACAATGAGCAGTTCTTC. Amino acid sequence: CSGGLAGAYNEQFF.

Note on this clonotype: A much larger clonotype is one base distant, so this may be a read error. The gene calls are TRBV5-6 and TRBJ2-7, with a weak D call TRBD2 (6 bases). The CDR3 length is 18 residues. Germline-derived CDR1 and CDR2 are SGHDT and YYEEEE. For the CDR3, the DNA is TGTGCCAGCAGCCCCTCTTTGGGTAGTAGTCGGGGGTCCTACGATCAGTACTTC. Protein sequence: CASSPSLGSSRGSYDQYF.

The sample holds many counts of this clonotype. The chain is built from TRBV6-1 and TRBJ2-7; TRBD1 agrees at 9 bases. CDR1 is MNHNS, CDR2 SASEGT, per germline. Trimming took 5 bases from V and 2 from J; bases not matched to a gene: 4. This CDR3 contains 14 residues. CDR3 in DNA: TGTGCCAGCAGTTGGGGACAGGGCCCCTACGAGCAGTACTTC. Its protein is CASSWGQGPYEQYF.

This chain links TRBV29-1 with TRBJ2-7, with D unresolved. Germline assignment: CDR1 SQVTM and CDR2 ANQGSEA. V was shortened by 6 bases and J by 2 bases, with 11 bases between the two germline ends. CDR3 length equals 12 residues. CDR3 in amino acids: CSVKERPYEQYF. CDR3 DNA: TGCAGCGTAAAAGAAAGGCCCTACGAGCAGTACTTC.

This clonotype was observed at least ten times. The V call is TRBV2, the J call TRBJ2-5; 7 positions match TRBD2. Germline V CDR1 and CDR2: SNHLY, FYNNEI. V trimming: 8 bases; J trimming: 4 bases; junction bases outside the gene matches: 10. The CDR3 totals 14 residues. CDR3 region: CASPGEGRRETQYF. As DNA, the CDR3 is TGTGCCAGCCCCGGGGAGGGCCGTAGAGAGACCCAGTACTTC.

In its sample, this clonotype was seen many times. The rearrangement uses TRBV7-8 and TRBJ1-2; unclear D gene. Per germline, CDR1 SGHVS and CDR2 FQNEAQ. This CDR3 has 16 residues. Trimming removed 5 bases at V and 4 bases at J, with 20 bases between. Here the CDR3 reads CASSHFRVLGIYGYTF. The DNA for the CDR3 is TGTGCCAGCAGCCATTTTAGGGTGTTAGGGATCTATGGCTACACCTTC.

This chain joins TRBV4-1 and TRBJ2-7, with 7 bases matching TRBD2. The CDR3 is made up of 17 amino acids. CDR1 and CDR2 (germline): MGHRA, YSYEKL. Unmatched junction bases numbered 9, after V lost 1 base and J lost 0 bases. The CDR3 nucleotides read TGCGCCAGCAGCCAAGGCCAAGCAGCGGGACCCTCCTACGAGCAGTACTTC. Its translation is CASSQGQAAGPSYEQYF.

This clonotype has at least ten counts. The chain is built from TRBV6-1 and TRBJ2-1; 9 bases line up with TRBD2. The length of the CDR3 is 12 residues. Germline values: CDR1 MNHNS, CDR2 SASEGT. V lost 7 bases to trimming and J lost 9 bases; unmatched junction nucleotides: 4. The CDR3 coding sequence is TGTGCCAGCAATTTACTAGCGGGTGAGCAGTTCTTC. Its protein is CASNLLAGEQFF.

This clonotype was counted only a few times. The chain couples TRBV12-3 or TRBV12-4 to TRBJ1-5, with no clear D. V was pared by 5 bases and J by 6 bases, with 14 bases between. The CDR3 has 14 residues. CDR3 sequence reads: CASSPSSTGQPQHF. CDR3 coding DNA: TGTGCCAGCAGTCCCTCGTCGACGGGTCAGCCCCAGCATTTT.

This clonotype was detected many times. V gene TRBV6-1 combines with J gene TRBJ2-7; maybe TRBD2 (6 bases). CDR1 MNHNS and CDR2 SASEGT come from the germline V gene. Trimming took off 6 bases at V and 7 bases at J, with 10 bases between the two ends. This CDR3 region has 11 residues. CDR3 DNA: TGTGCCAGCAGGAGGGCGGGAGAGCAGTACTTC. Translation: CASRRAGEQYF.

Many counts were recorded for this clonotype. CDR3 residues: CASIPRGQETQYF. DNA of the CDR3: TGTGCCAGCATACCCCGGGGCCAAGAGACCCAGTACTTC. V gene TRBV6-1 combines with J gene TRBJ2-5; D might be TRBD2 (5 bases). The CDR3 covers 13 residues. Trimming left V 7 bases short and J 1 base short, with 10 bases between. The germline V gene encodes CDR1 MNHNS and CDR2 SASEGT.

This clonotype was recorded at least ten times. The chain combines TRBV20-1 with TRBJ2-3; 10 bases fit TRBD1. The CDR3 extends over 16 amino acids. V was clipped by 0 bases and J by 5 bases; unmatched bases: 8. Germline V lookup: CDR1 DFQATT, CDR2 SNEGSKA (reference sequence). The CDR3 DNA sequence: TGCAGTGCTAGAGATCCCCAGACAGGGGGCATAGATACGCAGTATTTT. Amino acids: CSARDPQTGGIDTQYF.

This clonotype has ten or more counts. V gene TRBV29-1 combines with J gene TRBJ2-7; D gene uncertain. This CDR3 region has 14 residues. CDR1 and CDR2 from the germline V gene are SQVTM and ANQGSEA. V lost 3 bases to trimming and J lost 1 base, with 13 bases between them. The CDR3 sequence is CSVDSGLGSYEQYF. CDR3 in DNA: TGCAGCGTTGATTCGGGCCTAGGTTCCTACGAGCAGTACTTC.

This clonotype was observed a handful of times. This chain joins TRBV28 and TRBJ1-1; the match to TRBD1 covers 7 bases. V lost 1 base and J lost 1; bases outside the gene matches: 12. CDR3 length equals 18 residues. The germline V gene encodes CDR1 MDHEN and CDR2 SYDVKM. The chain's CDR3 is CASSLFAWRGQGNTEAFF. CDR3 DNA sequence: TGTGCCAGCAGTTTATTTGCGTGGAGGGGGCAAGGGAACACTGAAGCTTTCTTT.

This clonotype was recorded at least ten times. CDR3 DNA: TGTGCCAGCAGTCCCTCTCTCAATGAGCAGTTCTTC. This translates into CASSPSLNEQFF. This rearrangement joins TRBV12-3 or TRBV12-4 to TRBJ2-1; no reliable D call. The V end was cut by 5 bases, the J end by 6 bases, with 8 bases between. This CDR3 contains 12 residues.

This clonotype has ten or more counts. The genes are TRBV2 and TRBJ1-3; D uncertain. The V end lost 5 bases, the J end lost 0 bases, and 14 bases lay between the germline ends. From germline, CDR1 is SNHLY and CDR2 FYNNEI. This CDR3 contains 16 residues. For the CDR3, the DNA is TGTGCCAGCAGTCCAGCCCAGGCGACCTCTGGAAACACCATATATTTT. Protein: CASSPAQATSGNTIYF.

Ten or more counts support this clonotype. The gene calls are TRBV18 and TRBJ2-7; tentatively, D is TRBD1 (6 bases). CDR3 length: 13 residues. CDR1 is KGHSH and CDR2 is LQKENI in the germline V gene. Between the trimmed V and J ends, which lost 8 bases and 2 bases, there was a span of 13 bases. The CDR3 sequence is CASSPGQPYEQYF. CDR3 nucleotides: TGTGCCAGCAGTCCCGGACAGCCCTACGAGCAGTACTTC.

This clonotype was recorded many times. The CDR3 region has the DNA TGTGCCAGCAGTGGAGAGACCCAGTACTTC. The encoded protein is CASSGETQYF. This chain joins TRBV2 and TRBJ2-5; D remains ambiguous. The CDR3 spans 10 residues. Trimming took 4 bases from V and 4 from J, leaving 1 base between them. CDR1 and CDR2 from the germline V gene are SNHLY and FYNNEI. Drawing the rest from reference TRBV2 and TRBJ2-5, the complete variable domain is EPEVTQTPSHQVTQMGQEVILRCVPISNHLYFYWYRQILGQKVEFLVSFYNNEISEKSEIFDDQFSVERPDGSNFTLKIRSTKLEDSAMYFCASSGETQYFGPGTRLLVL.

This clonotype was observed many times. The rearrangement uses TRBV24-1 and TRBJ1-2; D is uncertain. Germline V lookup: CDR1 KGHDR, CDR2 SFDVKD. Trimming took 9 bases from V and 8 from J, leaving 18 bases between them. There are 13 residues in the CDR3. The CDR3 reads CATRWALPGGYTF. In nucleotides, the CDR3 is TGTGCCACCCGGTGGGCTCTTCCTGGGGGCTACACCTTC.

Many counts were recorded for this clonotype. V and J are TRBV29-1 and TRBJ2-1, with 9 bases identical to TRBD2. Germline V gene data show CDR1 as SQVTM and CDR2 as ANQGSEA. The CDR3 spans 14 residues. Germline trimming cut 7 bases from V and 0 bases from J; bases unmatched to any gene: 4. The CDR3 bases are TGCAGCGCCCTAGCGGGGATCTCCTACAATGAGCAGTTCTTC. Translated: CSALAGISYNEQFF.

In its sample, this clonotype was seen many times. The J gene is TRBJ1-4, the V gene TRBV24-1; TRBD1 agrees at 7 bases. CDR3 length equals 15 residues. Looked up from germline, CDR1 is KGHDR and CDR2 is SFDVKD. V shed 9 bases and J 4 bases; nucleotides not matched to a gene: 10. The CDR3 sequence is CATGLLTGINEKLFF. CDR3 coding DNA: TGTGCCACCGGGCTATTGACAGGGATTAATGAAAAACTGTTTTTT.

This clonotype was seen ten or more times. The CDR3 nucleotides are TGTGCCAGCTCACCAAGGGATGCCAATTCAGAGCAGTTCTTC. Amino acid sequence: CASSPRDANSEQFF. The J gene is TRBJ2-1, the V gene TRBV18; D ambiguous. The CDR3 sequence is 14 residues long. Per germline, CDR1 KGHSH and CDR2 LQKENI. Trimming pared 2 bases from V and 10 bases from J, leaving 15 bases between.

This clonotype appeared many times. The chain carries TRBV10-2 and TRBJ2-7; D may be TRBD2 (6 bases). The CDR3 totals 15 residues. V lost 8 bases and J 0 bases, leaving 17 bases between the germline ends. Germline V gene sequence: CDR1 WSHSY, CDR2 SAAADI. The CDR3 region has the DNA TGCGCCAGCTCTTGGGCTAGCGAGAGCTCCTACGAGCAGTACTTC. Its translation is CASSWASESSYEQYF.